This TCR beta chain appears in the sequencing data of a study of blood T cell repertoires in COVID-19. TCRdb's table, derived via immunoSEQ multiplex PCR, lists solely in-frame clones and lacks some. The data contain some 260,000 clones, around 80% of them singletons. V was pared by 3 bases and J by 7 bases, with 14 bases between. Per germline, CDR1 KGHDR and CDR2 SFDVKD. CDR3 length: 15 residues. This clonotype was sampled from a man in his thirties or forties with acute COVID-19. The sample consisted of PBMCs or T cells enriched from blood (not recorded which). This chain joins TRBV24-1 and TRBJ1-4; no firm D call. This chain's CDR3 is CATSDLEGGAEKLFF. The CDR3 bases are TGTGCCACCAGTGATCTTGAGGGCGGCGCTGAAAAACTGTTTTTT.